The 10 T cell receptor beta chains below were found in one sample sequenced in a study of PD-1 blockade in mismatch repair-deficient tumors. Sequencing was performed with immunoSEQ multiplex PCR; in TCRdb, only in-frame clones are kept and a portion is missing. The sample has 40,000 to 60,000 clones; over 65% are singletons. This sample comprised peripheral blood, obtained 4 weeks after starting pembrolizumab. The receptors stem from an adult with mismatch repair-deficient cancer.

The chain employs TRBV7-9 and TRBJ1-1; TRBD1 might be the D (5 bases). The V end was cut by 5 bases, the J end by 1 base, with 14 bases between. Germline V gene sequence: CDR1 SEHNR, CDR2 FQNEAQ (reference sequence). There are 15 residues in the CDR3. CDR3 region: CASSPNLRENTEAFF. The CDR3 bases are TGTGCCAGCAGCCCCAACCTCAGGGAGAACACTGAAGCTTTCTTT. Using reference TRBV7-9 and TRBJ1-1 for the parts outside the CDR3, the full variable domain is DTGVSQNPRHKITKRGQNVTFRCDPISEHNRLYWYRQTLGQGPEFLTYFQNEAQLEKSRLLSDRFSAERPKGSFSTLEIQRTEQGDSAMYLCASSPNLRENTEAFFGQGTRLTVV.

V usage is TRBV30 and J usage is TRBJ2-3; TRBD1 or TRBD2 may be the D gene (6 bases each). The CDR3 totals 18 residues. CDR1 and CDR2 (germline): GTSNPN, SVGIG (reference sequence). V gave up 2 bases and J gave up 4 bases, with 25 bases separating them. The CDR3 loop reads CAWSSLGGRRTFSDTQYF. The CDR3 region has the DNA TGTGCCTGGAGTAGCTTAGGGGGGAGGCGAACCTTCTCAGATACGCAGTATTTT.

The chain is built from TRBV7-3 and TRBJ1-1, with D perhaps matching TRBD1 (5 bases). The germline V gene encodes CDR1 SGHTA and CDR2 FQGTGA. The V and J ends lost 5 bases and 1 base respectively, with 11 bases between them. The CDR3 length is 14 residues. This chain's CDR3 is CASSPQGPNTEAFF. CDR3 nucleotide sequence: TGTGCCAGCAGCCCCCAGGGACCGAACACTGAAGCTTTCTTT.

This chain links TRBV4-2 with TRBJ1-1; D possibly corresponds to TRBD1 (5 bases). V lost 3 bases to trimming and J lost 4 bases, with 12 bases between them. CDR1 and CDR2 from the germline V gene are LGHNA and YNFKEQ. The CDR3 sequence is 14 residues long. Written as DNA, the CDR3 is TGTGCCAGCAGCCACCCCGGGGCGTTCACTGAAGCTTTCTTT. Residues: CASSHPGAFTEAFF.

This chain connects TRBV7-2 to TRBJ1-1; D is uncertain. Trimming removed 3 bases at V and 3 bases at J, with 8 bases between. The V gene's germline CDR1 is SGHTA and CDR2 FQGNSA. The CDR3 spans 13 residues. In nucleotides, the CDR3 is TGTGCCAGCAGCTTCTATAGGGACACTGAAGCTTTCTTT. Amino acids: CASSFYRDTEAFF.

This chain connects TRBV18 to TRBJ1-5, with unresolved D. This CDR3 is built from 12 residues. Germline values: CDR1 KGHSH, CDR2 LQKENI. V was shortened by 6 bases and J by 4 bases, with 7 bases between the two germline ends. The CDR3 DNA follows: TGTGCCAGCTCGACGGTGAATCAGCCCCAGCATTTT. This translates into CASSTVNQPQHF.

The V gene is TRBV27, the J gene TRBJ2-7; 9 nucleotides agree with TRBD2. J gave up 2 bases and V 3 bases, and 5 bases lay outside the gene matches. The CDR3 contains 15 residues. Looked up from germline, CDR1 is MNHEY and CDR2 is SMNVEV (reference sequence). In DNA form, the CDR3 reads TGTGCCAGCAGTTTTAGCGGGAGTAGAACCTACGAGCAGTACTTC. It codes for CASSFSGSRTYEQYF.

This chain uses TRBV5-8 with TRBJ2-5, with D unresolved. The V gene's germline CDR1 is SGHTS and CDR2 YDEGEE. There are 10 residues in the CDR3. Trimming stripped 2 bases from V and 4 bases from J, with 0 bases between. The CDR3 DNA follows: TGTGCCAGCAGCTTAGAGACCCAGTACTTC. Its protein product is CASSLETQYF. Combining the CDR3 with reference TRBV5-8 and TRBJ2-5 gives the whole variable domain EAGVTQSPTHLIKTRGQQATLRCSPISGHTSVYWYQQALGLGLQFLLWYDEGEERNRGNFPPRFSGRQFPNYSSELNVNALELEDSALYLCASSLETQYFGPGTRLLVL.

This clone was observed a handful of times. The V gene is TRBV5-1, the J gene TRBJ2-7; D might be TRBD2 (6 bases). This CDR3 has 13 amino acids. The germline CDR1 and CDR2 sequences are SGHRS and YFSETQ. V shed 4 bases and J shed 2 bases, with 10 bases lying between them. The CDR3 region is CASSDSGAYEQYF. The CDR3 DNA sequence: TGCGCCAGCAGCGATAGCGGAGCCTACGAGCAGTACTTC.

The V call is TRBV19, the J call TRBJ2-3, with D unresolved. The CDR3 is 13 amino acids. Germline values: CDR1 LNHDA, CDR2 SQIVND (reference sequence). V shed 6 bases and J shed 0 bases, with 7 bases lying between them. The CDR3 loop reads CASRITSTDTQYF. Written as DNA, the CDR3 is TGTGCCAGTAGGATAACCAGCACAGATACGCAGTATTTT.